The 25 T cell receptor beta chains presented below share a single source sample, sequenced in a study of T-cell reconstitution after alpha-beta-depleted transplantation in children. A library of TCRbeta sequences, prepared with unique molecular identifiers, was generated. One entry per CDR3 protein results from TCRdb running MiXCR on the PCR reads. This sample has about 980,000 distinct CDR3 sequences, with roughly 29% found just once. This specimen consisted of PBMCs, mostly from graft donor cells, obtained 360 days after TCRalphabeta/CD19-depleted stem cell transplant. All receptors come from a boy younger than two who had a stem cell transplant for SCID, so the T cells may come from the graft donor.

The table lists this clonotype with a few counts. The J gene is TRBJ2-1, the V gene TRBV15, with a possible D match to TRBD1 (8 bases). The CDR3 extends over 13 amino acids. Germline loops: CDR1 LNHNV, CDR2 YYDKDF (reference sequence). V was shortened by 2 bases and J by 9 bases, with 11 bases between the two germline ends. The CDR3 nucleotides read TGTGCCACCAGCAGACACAGGGGGGGTGAGCAGTTCTTC. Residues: CATSRHRGGEQFF.

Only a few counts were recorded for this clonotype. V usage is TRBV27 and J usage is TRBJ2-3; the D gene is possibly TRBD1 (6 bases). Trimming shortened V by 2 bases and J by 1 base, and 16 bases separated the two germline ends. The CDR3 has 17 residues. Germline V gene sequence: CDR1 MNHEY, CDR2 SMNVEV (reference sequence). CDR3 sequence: CASSLGPPGEGTDTQYF. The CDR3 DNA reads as TGTGCCAGCAGTTTAGGTCCCCCAGGGGAAGGCACAGATACGCAGTATTTT.

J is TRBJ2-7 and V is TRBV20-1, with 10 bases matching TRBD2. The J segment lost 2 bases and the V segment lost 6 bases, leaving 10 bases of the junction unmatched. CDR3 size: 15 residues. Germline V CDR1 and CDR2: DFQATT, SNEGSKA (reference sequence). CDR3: CSAGDPTSGAYEQYF. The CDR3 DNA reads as TGCAGTGCCGGAGATCCCACTAGCGGGGCCTACGAGCAGTACTTC.

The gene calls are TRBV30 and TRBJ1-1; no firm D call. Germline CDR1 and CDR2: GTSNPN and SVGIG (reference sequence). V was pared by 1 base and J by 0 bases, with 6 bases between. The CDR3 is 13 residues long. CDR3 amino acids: CAWSEAMNTEAFF. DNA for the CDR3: TGTGCCTGGAGTGAGGCCATGAACACTGAAGCTTTCTTT. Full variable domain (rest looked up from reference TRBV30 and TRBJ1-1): SQTIHQWPATLVQPVGSPLSLECTVEGTSNPNLYWYRQAAGRGLQLLFYSVGIGQISSEVPQNLSASRPQDRQFILSSKKLLLSDSGFYLCAWSEAMNTEAFFGQGTRLTVV.

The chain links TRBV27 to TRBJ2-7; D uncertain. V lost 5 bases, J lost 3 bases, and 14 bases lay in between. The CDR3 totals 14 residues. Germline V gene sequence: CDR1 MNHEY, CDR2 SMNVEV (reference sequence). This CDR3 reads CASSLSRSRYEQYF. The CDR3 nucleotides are TGTGCCAGCAGTCTCTCCAGGAGTCGCTACGAGCAGTACTTC.

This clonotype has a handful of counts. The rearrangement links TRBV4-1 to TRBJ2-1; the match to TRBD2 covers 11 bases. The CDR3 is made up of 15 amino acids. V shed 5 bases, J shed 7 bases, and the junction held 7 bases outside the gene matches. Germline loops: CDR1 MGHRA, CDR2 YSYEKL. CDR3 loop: CASSALAGGGNEQFF. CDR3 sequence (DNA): TGCGCCAGCAGCGCCCTAGCGGGGGGTGGTAATGAGCAGTTCTTC.

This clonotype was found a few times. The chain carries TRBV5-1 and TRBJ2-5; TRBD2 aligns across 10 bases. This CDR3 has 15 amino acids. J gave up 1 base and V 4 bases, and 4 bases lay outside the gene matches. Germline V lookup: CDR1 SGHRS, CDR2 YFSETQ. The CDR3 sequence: CASSVLAGIQETQYF. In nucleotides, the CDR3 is TGCGCCAGCAGCGTACTAGCGGGGATCCAAGAGACCCAGTACTTC.

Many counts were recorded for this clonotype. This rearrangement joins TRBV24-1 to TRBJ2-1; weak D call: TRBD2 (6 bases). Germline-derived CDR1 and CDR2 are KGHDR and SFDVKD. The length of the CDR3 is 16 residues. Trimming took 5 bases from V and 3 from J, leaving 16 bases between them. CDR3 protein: CATSGPRWGDYNEQFF. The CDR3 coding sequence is TGTGCCACCAGTGGTCCCCGCTGGGGGGACTACAATGAGCAGTTCTTC.

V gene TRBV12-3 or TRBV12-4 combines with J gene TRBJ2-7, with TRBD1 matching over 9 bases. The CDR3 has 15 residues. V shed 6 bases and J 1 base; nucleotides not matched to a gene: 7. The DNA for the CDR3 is TGTGCCAGCAGACGGACAGGGGCCCAGTCCTACGAGCAGTACTTC. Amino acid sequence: CASRRTGAQSYEQYF.

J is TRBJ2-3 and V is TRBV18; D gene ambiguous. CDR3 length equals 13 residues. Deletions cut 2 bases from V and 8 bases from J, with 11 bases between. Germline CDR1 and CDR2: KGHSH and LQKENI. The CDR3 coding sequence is TGTGCCAGCTCACCAGGGAAATCAAGTACGCAGTATTTT. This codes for CASSPGKSSTQYF.

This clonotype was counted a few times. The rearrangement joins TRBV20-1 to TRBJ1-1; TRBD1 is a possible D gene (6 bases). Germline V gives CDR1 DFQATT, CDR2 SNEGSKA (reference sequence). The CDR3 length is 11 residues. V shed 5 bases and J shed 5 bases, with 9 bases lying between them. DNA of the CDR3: TGCAGTGCTGAGGGGGGGACTGAAGCTTTCTTT. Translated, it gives CSAEGGTEAFF.

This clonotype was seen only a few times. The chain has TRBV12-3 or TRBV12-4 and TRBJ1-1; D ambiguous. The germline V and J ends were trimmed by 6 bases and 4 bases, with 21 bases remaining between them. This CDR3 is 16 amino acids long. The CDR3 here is CASSPVGFRNRTEAFF. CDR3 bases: TGTGCCAGCAGCCCGGTAGGGTTTCGGAATCGCACTGAAGCTTTCTTT.

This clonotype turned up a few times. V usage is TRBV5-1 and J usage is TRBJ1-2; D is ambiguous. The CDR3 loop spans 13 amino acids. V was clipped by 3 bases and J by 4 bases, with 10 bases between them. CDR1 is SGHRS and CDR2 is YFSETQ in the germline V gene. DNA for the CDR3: TGCGCCAGCAGCTACGGATCGGCCTATGGCTACACCTTC. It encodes CASSYGSAYGYTF.

The DNA for the CDR3 is TGTGCCACCAGCAGAGATACTGCACTTACTGGAAACACCATATATTTT. This encodes CATSRDTALTGNTIYF. The chain links TRBV15 to TRBJ1-3; no clear D gene. This CDR3 has 16 amino acids. V was clipped by 0 bases and J by 2 bases, with 11 bases between them. Germline CDR1 LNHNV, CDR2 YYDKDF (reference sequence).

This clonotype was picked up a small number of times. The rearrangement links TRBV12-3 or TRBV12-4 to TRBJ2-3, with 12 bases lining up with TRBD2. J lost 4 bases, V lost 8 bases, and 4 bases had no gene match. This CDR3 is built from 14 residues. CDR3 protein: CASRRLAGADTQYF. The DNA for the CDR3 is TGTGCCAGCCGCCGACTAGCGGGGGCAGATACGCAGTATTTT.

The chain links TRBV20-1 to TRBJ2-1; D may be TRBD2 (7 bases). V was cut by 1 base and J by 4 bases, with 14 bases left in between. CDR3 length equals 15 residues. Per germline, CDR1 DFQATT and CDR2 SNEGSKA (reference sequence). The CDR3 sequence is CSARGGRGTYNEQFF. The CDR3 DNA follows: TGCAGTGCTAGAGGGGGGAGGGGGACGTACAATGAGCAGTTCTTC.

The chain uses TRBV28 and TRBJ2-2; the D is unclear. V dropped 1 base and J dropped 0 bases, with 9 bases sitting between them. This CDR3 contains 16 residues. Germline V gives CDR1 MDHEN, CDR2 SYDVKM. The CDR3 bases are TGTGCCAGCAGTTTATACCTCCTCTCGAACACCGGGGAGCTGTTTTTT. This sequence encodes CASSLYLLSNTGELFF.

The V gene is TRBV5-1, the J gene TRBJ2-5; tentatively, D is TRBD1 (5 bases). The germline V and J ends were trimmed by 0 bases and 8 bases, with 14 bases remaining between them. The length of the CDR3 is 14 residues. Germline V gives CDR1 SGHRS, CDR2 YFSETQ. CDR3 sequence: CASSLEGPRHTQYF. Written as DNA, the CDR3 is TGCGCCAGCAGCTTGGAGGGGCCGAGGCACACCCAGTACTTC.

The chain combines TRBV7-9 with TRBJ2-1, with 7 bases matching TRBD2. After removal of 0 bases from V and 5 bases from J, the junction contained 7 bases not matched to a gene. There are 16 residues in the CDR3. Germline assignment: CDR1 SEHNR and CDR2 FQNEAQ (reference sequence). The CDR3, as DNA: TGTGCCAGCAGCTTAGCGGGCCTAGCGGCTAACAATGAGCAGTTCTTC. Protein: CASSLAGLAANNEQFF.

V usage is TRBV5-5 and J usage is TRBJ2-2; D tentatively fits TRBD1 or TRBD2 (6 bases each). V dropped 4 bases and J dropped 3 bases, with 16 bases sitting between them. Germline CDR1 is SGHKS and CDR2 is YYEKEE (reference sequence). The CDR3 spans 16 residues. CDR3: CASSLDLGGYTGELFF. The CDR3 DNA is TGTGCCAGCAGCCTCGATTTAGGGGGGTACACCGGGGAGCTGTTTTTT.

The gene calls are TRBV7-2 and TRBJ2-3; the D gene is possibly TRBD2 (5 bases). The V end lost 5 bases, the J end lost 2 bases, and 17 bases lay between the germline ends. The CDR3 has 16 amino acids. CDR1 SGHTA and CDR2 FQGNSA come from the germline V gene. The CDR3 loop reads CASSSGLAPYTDTQYF. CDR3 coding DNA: TGTGCCAGCAGCAGTGGACTCGCACCCTACACAGATACGCAGTATTTT.

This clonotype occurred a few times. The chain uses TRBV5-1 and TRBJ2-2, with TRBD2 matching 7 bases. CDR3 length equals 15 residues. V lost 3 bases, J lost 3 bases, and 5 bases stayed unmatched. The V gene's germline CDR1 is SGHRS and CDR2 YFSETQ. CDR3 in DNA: TGCGCCAGCAGCTCTACCACTAGCGACACCGGGGAGCTGTTTTTT. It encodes CASSSTTSDTGELFF.

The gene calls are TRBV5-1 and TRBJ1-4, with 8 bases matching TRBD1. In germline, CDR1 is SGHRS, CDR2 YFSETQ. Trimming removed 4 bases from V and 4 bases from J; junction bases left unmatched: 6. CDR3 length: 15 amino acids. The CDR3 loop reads CASSPRTGFNEKLFF. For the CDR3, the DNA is TGCGCCAGCAGCCCACGGACAGGGTTTAATGAAAAACTGTTTTTT.

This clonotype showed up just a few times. The CDR3 sequence is CASSPTLPRGPGGYTF. The CDR3 DNA reads TGCGCCAGCAGCCCGACCCTCCCCAGGGGTCCAGGCGGCTACACCTTC. This chain joins TRBV4-3 and TRBJ1-2; maybe TRBD1 (6 bases). The V gene's germline CDR1 is LGHNA and CDR2 YSLEER. V was pared by 4 bases and J by 8 bases, with 23 bases between. The CDR3 spans 16 residues.

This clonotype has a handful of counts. CDR3 DNA: TGTGCCATCAGTCGACAGTCACAAGAGACCCAGTACTTC. This gives the protein CAISRQSQETQYF. The chain uses TRBV10-3 and TRBJ2-5; D is possibly TRBD1 (5 bases). Per the germline V gene, CDR1 is ENHRY and CDR2 is SYGVKD. The CDR3 length is 13 residues. Trimming cost V 5 bases and J 2 bases, with 9 bases left between them.